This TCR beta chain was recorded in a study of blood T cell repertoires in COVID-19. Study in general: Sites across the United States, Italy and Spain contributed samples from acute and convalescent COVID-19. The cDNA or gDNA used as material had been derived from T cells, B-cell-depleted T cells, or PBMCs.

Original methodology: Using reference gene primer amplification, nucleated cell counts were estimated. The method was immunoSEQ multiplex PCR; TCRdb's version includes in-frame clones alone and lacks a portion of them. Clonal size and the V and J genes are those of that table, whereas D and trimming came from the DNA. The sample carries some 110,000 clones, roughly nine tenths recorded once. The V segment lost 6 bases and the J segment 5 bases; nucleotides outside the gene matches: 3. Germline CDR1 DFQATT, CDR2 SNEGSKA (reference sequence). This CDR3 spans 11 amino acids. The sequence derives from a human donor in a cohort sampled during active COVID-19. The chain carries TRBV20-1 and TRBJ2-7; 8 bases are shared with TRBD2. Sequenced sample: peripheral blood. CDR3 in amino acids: CSARGGHEQYF. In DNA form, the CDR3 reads TGCAGTGCCCGGGGGGGTCACGAGCAGTACTTC.